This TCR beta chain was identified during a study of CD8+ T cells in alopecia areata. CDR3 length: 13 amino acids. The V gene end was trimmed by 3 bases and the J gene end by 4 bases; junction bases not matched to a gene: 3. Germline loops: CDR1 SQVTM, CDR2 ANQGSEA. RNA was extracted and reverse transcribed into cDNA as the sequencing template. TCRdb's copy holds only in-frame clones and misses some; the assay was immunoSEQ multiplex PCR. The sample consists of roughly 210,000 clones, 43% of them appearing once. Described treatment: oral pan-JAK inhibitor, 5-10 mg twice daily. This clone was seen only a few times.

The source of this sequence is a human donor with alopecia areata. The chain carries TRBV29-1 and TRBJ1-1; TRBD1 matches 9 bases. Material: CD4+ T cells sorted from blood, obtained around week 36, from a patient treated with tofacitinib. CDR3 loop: CSVEGQGVTEAFF. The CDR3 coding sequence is TGCAGCGTTGAGGGACAGGGTGTCACTGAAGCTTTCTTT.